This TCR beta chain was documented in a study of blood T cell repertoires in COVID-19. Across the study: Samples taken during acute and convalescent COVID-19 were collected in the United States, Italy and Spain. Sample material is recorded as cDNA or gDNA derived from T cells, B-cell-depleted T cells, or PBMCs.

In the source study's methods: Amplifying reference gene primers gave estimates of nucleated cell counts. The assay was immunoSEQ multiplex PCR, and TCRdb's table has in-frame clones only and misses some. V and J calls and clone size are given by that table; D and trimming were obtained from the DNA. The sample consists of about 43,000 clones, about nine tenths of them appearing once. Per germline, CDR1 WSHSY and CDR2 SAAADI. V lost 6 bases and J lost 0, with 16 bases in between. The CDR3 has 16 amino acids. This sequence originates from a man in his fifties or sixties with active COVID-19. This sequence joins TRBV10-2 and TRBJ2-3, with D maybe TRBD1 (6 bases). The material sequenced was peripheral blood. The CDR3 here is CASRSTGDTSTDTQYF. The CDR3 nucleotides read TGCGCCAGCAGGTCGACAGGCGACACTAGCACAGATACGCAGTATTTT.